The entry below gives a single TCR beta chain sequence along with its context. Its antigen remains unidentified. This specimen belongs to a study of cytomegalovirus exposure and HLA in healthy donors. Findings and limits, study-wide: Later analysis reportedly placed an Asian-associated ancestry cluster below the roughly 700-donor mean in N-insertions. What TCR beta sequences reportedly achieved was accurate prediction of HLA-A and HLA-B alleles in most subjects.

PCR amplification relied on 60 Vbeta primers (plus 13 Jbeta primers). The data were produced by immunoSEQ multiplex PCR, yet TCRdb's version contains in-frame clones alone and is incomplete. The sample carries under 35,000 clones, 50% to 75% recorded once. This sequence originates from a male donor in good health and CMV-seropositive. Sequenced: PBMCs.

The CDR3 DNA sequence: TGTGCCAGCAGCTTAAGGGGGCGCGTTGAAGCTTTCTTT. Translated: CASSLRGRVEAFF. This chain joins TRBV11-2 and TRBJ1-1, with 7 bases matching TRBD1. This CDR3 is built from 13 residues. CDR1 and CDR2 (germline): SGHAT, FQNNGV. After removal of 2 bases from V and 7 bases from J, the junction contained 4 bases not matched to a gene.